Listed below are T cell receptor beta chains from one sample, sequenced in a study of OX40 agonist ivuxolimab in advanced cancers. Profiling relied on immunoSEQ multiplex PCR, and the TCRdb table lists in-frame clones only, not all of them. The sample contains roughly 80,000 clones, around four fifths of which appear only once. The sample was CD4+ or CD8+ T cells sorted from blood, taken in a trial of the OX40 agonist ivuxolimab. The receptors here all came from an adult with an advanced solid tumor such as melanoma, head and neck, liver or kidney cancer. Each CDR3 is given with its conserved first and last residue. Fields, in order: V gene, clone size, J gene, D gene, CDR3 DNA, CDR3 protein. D genes are given only for firm matches. Clone size is not always given. Where it is, it says once, few, many or a class for expanded clones.

v_gene: TRBV18
abundance: NA
j_gene: TRBJ2-1
d_gene: TRBD2
CDR3nt: TGTGCCAGCTCTCCGCTAGGCGGGGGGCAATACAATGAGCAGTTCTTC
CDR3aa: CASSPLGGGQYNEQFF

v_gene: TRBV2
abundance: NA
j_gene: TRBJ2-3
d_gene: NA
CDR3nt: TGTGCCAGCAGTGTGCAGGGCACAGATACGCAGTATTTT
CDR3aa: CASSVQGTDTQYF

v_gene: TRBV11-2
abundance: NA
j_gene: TRBJ2-1
d_gene: TRBD2
CDR3nt: TGTGCCAGCAGAAAACCCGGGGGGAGGGGTGGTGAGCAGTTCTTC
CDR3aa: CASRKPGGRGGEQFF

v_gene: TRBV18
abundance: NA
j_gene: TRBJ2-1
d_gene: NA
CDR3nt: TGTGCCAGCTCACCGGCTTCGGGAGACAATGAGCAGTTCTTC
CDR3aa: CASSPASGDNEQFF

v_gene: TRBV27
abundance: NA
j_gene: TRBJ1-2
d_gene: TRBD1
CDR3nt: TGTGCCAGCAGTCAAAGCTCGGACAGGGAGGGCTATGGCTACACCTTC
CDR3aa: CASSQSSDREGYGYTF

v_gene: TRBV25-1
abundance: NA
j_gene: TRBJ2-3
d_gene: NA
CDR3nt: TGTGCCAGTCGTCCAGGGTATGGGGATACGCAGTATTTT
CDR3aa: CASRPGYGDTQYF

v_gene: TRBV6-5
abundance: NA
j_gene: TRBJ1-1
d_gene: NA
CDR3nt: TGTGCCAGCAGTTACTCGACTCTGAACACTGAAGCTTTCTTT
CDR3aa: CASSYSTLNTEAFF

v_gene: TRBV30
abundance: NA
j_gene: TRBJ1-4
d_gene: NA
CDR3nt: TGTGCCTGGTCGGCCAGGAATGAAAAACTGTTTTTT
CDR3aa: CAWSARNEKLFF

v_gene: TRBV7-9
abundance: NA
j_gene: TRBJ2-1
d_gene: NA
CDR3nt: TGTGCCAGCAGCTTAGCCGACACCACCGTACACGATGAGCAGTTCTTC
CDR3aa: CASSLADTTVHDEQFF

v_gene: TRBV7-2
abundance: NA
j_gene: TRBJ2-3
d_gene: TRBD2
CDR3nt: TGTGCCAGCAGCTTACTAGCGGGGGAAGATACGCAGTATTTT
CDR3aa: CASSLLAGEDTQYF

v_gene: TRBV6-6
abundance: NA
j_gene: TRBJ1-3
d_gene: NA
CDR3nt: TGTGCCAGCAGTTACGGTGGGGTAGCGAACACCATATATTTT
CDR3aa: CASSYGGVANTIYF

v_gene: TRBV5-6
abundance: NA
j_gene: TRBJ2-7
d_gene: TRBD1
CDR3nt: TGTGCCAGCAGCTTGAGGACAGGGAACCCCAGCTCCTACGAGCAGTACTTC
CDR3aa: CASSLRTGNPSSYEQYF

v_gene: TRBV6-5
abundance: once
j_gene: TRBJ2-1
d_gene: NA
CDR3nt: TGTGCCAGCAGTACAACGAAAAATGAGCAGTTCTTC
CDR3aa: CASSTTKNEQFF

v_gene: TRBV7-2
abundance: NA
j_gene: TRBJ2-4
d_gene: NA
CDR3nt: TGTGCCAGCAGCTTATTCGCCCAAAACATTCAGTACTTC
CDR3aa: CASSLFAQNIQYF

v_gene: TRBV18
abundance: NA
j_gene: TRBJ1-5
d_gene: NA
CDR3nt: TGTGCCAGCTCACCAGGAGCTAATCAGCCCCAGCATTTT
CDR3aa: CASSPGANQPQHF

v_gene: TRBV2
abundance: NA
j_gene: TRBJ2-7
d_gene: NA
CDR3nt: TGTGCCAGCAGTGGAGTCTACGAGCAGTACTTC
CDR3aa: CASSGVYEQYF

v_gene: TRBV6-1
abundance: NA
j_gene: TRBJ2-1
d_gene: NA
CDR3nt: TGTGCCAGCACCGGGTCGGGTAGCTCCTACAATGAGCAGTTCTTC
CDR3aa: CASTGSGSSYNEQFF

v_gene: TRBV9
abundance: NA
j_gene: TRBJ2-3
d_gene: TRBD2
CDR3nt: TGTGCCAGCAGCGTACTAGCGGGGGGGAAGAGCACAGATACGCAGTATTTT
CDR3aa: CASSVLAGGKSTDTQYF

v_gene: TRBV4-3
abundance: NA
j_gene: TRBJ1-1
d_gene: NA
CDR3nt: TGCGCCAGCAGCCAAGGGACGGCTGAAGCTTTCTTT
CDR3aa: CASSQGTAEAFF

v_gene: TRBV9
abundance: NA
j_gene: TRBJ2-2
d_gene: NA
CDR3nt: TGTGCCAGCAGCGCCCACGCGGGGGCTACGAACACCGGGGAGCTGTTTTTT
CDR3aa: CASSAHAGATNTGELFF

v_gene: TRBV9
abundance: NA
j_gene: TRBJ1-3
d_gene: NA
CDR3nt: TGTGCCAGCAGCGTAGGACACACCTCTGGAAACACCATATATTTT
CDR3aa: CASSVGHTSGNTIYF

v_gene: TRBV6-1
abundance: NA
j_gene: TRBJ1-3
d_gene: NA
CDR3nt: TGTGCCAGCAGCGGACAGTTCAACTCTGGAAACACCATATATTTT
CDR3aa: CASSGQFNSGNTIYF

v_gene: TRBV7-8
abundance: NA
j_gene: TRBJ2-5
d_gene: TRBD1
CDR3nt: TGTGCCAGCAGCATAGGGGACAGGGGAGAGACCCAGTACTTC
CDR3aa: CASSIGDRGETQYF

v_gene: TRBV7-9
abundance: NA
j_gene: TRBJ1-5
d_gene: NA
CDR3nt: TGTGCCAGCAGCCCAAAACTGGGGGCAGGCAATCAGCCCCAGCATTTT
CDR3aa: CASSPKLGAGNQPQHF

v_gene: TRBV27
abundance: NA
j_gene: TRBJ1-2
d_gene: TRBD1
CDR3nt: TGTGCCAGCAGTCCCAAGGGACAGGGGGCTTGGCGGGGCTACACCTTC
CDR3aa: CASSPKGQGAWRGYTF

v_gene: TRBV4-3
abundance: few
j_gene: TRBJ2-3
d_gene: NA
CDR3nt: TGCGCCAGCAGCCAAGATCCGACGGGGGTGAAAGATACGCAGTATTTT
CDR3aa: CASSQDPTGVKDTQYF

v_gene: TRBV6-4
abundance: NA
j_gene: TRBJ2-2
d_gene: TRBD2
CDR3nt: TGTGCCAGCAGGATCATAGCGGGCACCGGGGAGCTGTTTTTT
CDR3aa: CASRIIAGTGELFF

v_gene: TRBV5-6
abundance: NA
j_gene: TRBJ1-5
d_gene: NA
CDR3nt: TGTGCCAGCAGCGCTCCACCGGATCAGCCCCAGCATTTT
CDR3aa: CASSAPPDQPQHF

v_gene: TRBV15
abundance: once
j_gene: TRBJ2-3
d_gene: TRBD2
CDR3nt: TGTGCCACCAGCAGAGGGACTAGCGGGGGAGATACGCAGTATTTT
CDR3aa: CATSRGTSGGDTQYF